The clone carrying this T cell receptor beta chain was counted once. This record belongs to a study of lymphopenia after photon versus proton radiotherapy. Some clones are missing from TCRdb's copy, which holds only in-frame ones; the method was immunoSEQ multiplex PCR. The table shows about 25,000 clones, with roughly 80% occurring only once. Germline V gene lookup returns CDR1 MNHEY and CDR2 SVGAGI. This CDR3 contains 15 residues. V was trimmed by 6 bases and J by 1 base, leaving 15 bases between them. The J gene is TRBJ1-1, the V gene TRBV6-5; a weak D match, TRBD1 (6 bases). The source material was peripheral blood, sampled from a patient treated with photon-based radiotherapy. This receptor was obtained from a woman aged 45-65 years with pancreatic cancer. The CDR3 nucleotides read TGTGCCAGCAGCCCAACACAGGGTAGGAACACTGAAGCTTTCTTT. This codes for CASSPTQGRNTEAFF.